This entry features one T cell receptor (beta chain) sequence. Its antigen remains unknown. The CDR3 is 12 residues long. Germline V gene sequence: CDR1 MNHEY, CDR2 SVGAGI. Trimming cost V 1 base and J 4 bases, with 2 bases left between them. The data stem from a study of vaccination and CD4 T cells after COVID-19. Study background: Overlapping spike peptides of SARS-CoV-2, HCoV-NL63, HCoV-OC43 and HCoV-229E stimulated the cells. General study findings and limits: Only post-vaccination samples contained a median about 86% of the reactive clones in convalescent patients. Researchers report that 304 of 307 vaccine-specific clones in convalescent patients proved spike mono-reactive.

Documented treatment: approximately 10-day PBMC culture with coronavirus spike peptide pools or control peptides (ViraFEST assay). Samples of CD4+ T cells were obtained from the unexposed donor before the COVID-19 pandemic (2011-2018). ViraFEST used peptide pools to expand antigen-specific T cells, then sequenced TCRs. The Oncomine TCR Beta short-read assay was what sequenced the DNA obtained from cultured CD4+ T cells. From cultured CD4+ T cells, genomic DNA was extracted. Each CDR3 protein is one row after TCRdb ran MiXCR on the PCR reads. The sample carries 11,000 or so distinct CDR3 sequences, roughly 35% recorded once.

The sample consisted of CD4+ T cells from blood, cultured in vitro. V and J are TRBV6-5 and TRBJ1-5; D ambiguous. The source of this sequence is a human donor in good health. DNA of the CDR3: TGTGCCAGCAGTTACTTAAATCAGCCCCAGCATTTT. Protein sequence: CASSYLNQPQHF.